The T cell receptor beta chain described here comes from a study of blood T cell repertoires in COVID-19. Whole-study context: Sources were T cells, B-cell-depleted T cells, or PBMCs; the material itself was cDNA or gDNA.

With V trimmed by 3 bases and J by 6 bases, 5 bases remained unmatched. Germline V gives CDR1 PRHDT, CDR2 FYEKMQ (reference sequence). The CDR3 is made up of 14 amino acids. Per the original methods: Quantification of nucleated cells was approximated via reference gene primer amplification. Assay: immunoSEQ multiplex PCR; the TCRdb copy retains only in-frame clones and omits some. V and J calls and clone size are as listed in that table; D and trimming were resolved from the DNA. The sample carries 130,000 or so clones, 70% to 90% recorded once. This clone was counted a few times. The material sequenced was peripheral blood. The sequence was obtained from a man aged 45-65 years with acute or convalescent COVID-19. The chain links TRBV13 to TRBJ2-7, with TRBD2 matching 10 bases. This CDR3 reads CASSLSGRAGEQYF. The CDR3, as DNA: TGTGCCAGCAGCTTGAGCGGGAGGGCAGGCGAGCAGTACTTC.